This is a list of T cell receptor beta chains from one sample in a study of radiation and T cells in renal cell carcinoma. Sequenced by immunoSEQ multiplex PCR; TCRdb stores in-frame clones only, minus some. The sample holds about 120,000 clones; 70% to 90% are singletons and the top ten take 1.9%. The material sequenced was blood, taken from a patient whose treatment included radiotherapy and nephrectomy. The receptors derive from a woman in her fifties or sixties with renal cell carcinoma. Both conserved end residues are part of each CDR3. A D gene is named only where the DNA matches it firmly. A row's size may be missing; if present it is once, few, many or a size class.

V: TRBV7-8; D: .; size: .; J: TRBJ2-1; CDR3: CASSGNRDNEQFF; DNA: TGTGCCAGCAGCGGGAACAGGGACAATGAGCAGTTCTTC
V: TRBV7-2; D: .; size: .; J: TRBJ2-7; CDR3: CASSTRRSPYEQYF; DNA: TGTGCCAGCAGCACCCGCCGTTCCCCCTACGAGCAGTACTTC
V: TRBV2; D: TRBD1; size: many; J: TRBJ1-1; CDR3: CASSGQAMNTEAFF; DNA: TGTGCCAGCAGCGGACAGGCAATGAACACTGAAGCTTTCTTT
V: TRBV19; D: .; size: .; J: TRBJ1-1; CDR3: CASSIGNTEAFF; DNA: TGTGCCAGTAGTATAGGAAACACTGAAGCTTTCTTT
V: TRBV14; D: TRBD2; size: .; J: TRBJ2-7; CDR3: CASSQDRGLAGVGEQYF; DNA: TGTGCCAGCAGCCAAGATCGGGGGCTAGCGGGAGTTGGCGAGCAGTACTTC
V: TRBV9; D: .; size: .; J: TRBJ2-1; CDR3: CASSRRHDEQFF; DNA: TGTGCCAGCAGTCGCCGACACGATGAGCAGTTCTTC
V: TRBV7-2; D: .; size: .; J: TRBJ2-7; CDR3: CASSLIYSGGEQYF; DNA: TGTGCCAGCAGCTTAATTTACTCCGGGGGCGAGCAGTACTTC
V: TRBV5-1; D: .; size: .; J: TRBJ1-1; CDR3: CASSPTGLNTEAFF; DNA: TGCGCCAGCAGCCCGACAGGTTTGAACACTGAAGCTTTCTTT
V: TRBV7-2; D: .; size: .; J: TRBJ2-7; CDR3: CASSLNGAPRYF; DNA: TGTGCCAGCAGCCTAAACGGGGCCCCAAGGTACTTC
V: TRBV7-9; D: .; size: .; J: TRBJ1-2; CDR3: CASSLDLIDGYTF; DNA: TGTGCCAGCAGCTTAGACTTAATCGATGGCTACACCTTC
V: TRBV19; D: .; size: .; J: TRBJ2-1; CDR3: CASRLVPFDEQFF; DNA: TGTGCCAGTAGGCTAGTACCCTTCGATGAGCAGTTCTTC
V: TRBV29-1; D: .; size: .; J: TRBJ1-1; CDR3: CSGKVLGTEAFF; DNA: TGCAGCGGAAAGGTGTTGGGCACTGAAGCTTTCTTT
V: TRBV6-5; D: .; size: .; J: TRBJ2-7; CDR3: CASSYSHHPFYEQYF; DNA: TGTGCCAGCAGTTACTCCCACCACCCTTTCTACGAGCAGTACTTC
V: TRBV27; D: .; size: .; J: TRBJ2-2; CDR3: CASSLSGTYTGELFF; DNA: TGTGCCAGCAGTTTGTCCGGGACCTACACCGGGGAGCTGTTTTTT
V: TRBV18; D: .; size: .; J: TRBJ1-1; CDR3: CASSPIQGWTNTEAFF; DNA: TGTGCCAGCTCACCGATACAGGGTTGGACGAACACTGAAGCTTTCTTT
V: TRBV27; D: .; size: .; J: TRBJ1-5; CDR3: CASSFGQGGNQPQHF; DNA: TGTGCCAGCAGTTTCGGGCAGGGAGGCAATCAGCCCCAGCATTTT
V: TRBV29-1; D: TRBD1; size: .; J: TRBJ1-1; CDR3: CSVDDRGGTEAFF; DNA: TGCAGCGTGGATGACAGGGGCGGCACTGAAGCTTTCTTT
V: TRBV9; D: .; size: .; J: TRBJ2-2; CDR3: CASSVGVAGAGGELFF; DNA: TGTGCCAGCAGCGTAGGAGTCGCAGGGGCAGGCGGGGAGCTGTTTTTT
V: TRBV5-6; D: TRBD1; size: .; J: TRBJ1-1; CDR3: CASSYRQGLAEAFF; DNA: TGTGCCAGCAGCTACCGACAGGGGCTCGCTGAAGCTTTCTTT
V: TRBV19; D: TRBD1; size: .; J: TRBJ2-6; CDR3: CASSITGGFGANVLTF; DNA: TGTGCCAGTAGTATCACAGGGGGCTTTGGGGCCAACGTCCTGACTTTC
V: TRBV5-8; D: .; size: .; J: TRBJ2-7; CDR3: CASSPLGAGGDLAGLYEQYF; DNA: TGTGCCAGCAGCCCCCTCGGCGCAGGGGGCGATCTAGCGGGGCTCTACGAGCAGTACTTC
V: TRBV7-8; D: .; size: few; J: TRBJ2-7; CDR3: CASSLLLVGDEQYF; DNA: TGTGCCAGCAGCTTACTCCTCGTGGGCGACGAGCAGTACTTC
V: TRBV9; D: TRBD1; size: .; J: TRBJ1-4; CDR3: CASSVAPGQVEKLFF; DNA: TGTGCCAGCAGCGTGGCCCCGGGACAGGTTGAAAAACTGTTTTTT
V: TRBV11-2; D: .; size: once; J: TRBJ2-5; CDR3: CATSQVGETQYF; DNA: TGTGCCACCTCTCAGGTCGGAGAGACCCAGTACTTC
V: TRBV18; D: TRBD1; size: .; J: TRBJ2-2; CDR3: CASSPSPTGGANTGELFF; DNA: TGTGCCAGCTCACCATCTCCCACAGGGGGCGCGAACACCGGGGAGCTGTTTTTT
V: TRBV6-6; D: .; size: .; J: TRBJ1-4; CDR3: CASRGLGNEKLFF; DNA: TGTGCCAGCAGGGGGCTAGGTAATGAAAAACTGTTTTTT
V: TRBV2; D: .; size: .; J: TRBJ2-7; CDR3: CASTTVWDEQYF; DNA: TGTGCCAGCACCACCGTCTGGGACGAGCAGTACTTC
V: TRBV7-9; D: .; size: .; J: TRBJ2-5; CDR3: CASSRSGGGETQYF; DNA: TGTGCCAGCAGCCGCTCCGGGGGTGGAGAGACCCAGTACTTC
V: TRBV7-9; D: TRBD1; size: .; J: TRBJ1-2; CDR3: CASSPDRGNYGYTF; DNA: TGTGCCAGCAGCCCCGACAGGGGGAACTATGGCTACACCTTC
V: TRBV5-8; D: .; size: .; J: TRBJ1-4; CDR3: CASSSGRSNNEKLFF; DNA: TGTGCCAGCAGCTCCGGGAGGAGCAATAATGAAAAACTGTTTTTT
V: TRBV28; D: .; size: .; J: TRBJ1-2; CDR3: CASQSLDTFYGYTF; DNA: TGTGCCAGCCAATCTCTGGACACCTTCTATGGCTACACCTTC
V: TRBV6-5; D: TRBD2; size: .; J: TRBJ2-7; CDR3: CASSYSNAGDHEQYF; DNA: TGTGCCAGCAGTTACTCAAATGCGGGGGACCACGAGCAGTACTTC
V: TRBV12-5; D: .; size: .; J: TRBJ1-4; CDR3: CASGLRTATNEKLFF; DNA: TGTGCTAGTGGTTTGCGGACGGCTACTAATGAAAAACTGTTTTTT
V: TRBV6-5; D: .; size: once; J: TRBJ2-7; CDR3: CASSLGPVRDEQYF; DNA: TGTGCCAGCAGTCTCGGGCCCGTTCGGGACGAGCAGTACTTC
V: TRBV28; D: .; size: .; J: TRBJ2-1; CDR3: CASRDSGHSHNEQFF; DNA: TGTGCCAGCAGGGACTCCGGACACAGCCACAATGAGCAGTTCTTC
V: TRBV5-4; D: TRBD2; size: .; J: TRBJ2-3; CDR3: CASSLALAGGPDTQYF; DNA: TGTGCCAGCAGCTTGGCCCTTGCGGGAGGGCCGGATACGCAGTATTTT
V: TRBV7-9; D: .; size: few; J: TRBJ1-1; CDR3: CASSLVTEAFF; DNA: TGTGCCAGCAGCTTAGTGACTGAAGCTTTCTTT
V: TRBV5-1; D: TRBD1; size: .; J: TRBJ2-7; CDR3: CASRDRDEQYF; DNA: TGCGCCAGCAGGGACAGGGATGAGCAGTACTTC
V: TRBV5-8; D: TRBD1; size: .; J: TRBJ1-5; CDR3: CASSLEEGAVEQPQHF; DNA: TGTGCCAGCAGCTTGGAGGAGGGGGCGGTTGAGCAGCCCCAGCATTTT
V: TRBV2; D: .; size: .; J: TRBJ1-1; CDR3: CASSESRGTLIGEAFF; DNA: TGTGCCAGCAGTGAATCTCGGGGCACCCTGATCGGGGAAGCTTTCTTT
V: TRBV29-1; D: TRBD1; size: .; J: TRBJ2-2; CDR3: CSVGQGANGELFF; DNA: TGCAGCGTTGGACAGGGGGCGAACGGGGAGCTGTTTTTT
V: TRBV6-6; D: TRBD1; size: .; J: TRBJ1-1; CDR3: CASSLDRGGTEAFF; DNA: TGTGCCAGCAGCCTGGACAGGGGCGGTACTGAAGCTTTCTTT
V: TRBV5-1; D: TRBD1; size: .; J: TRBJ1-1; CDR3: CASSPGQRPLTEAFF; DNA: TGCGCCAGCAGCCCGGGACAGAGGCCCTTGACTGAAGCTTTCTTT
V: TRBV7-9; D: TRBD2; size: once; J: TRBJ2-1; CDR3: CASSLLGGEQFF; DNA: TGTGCCAGCAGCTTACTGGGAGGGGAGCAGTTCTTC
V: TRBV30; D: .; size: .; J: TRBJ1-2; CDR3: CAWSPPPGLNYGYTF; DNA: TGTGCCTGGAGTCCGCCCCCGGGCTTAAACTATGGCTACACCTTC
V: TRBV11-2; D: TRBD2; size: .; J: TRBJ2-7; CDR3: CASSSSGTSSDEQYF; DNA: TGTGCCAGCAGCTCGTCGGGGACTAGCAGCGACGAGCAGTACTTC
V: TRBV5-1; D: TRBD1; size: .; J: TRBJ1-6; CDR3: CASSWGTGGGDNSPLHF; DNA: TGCGCCAGCAGCTGGGGTACAGGGGGCGGTGATAATTCACCCCTCCACTTT
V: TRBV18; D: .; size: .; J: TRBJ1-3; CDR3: CASSPNAGSGNTIYF; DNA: TGTGCCAGCTCACCCAACGCCGGCTCTGGAAACACCATATATTTT
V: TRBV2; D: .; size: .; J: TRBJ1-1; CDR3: CASRDSLSGTYNTEAFF; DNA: TGTGCCAGCAGAGATTCTCTTTCCGGGACTTATAACACTGAAGCTTTCTTT
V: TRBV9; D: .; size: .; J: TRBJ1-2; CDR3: CASSAPGGPYGYTF; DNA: TGTGCCAGCAGCGCCCCCGGAGGTCCCTATGGCTACACCTTC
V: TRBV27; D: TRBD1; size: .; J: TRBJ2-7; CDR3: CASSPGTGAKYEQYF; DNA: TGTGCCAGCAGTCCAGGGACAGGGGCGAAGTACGAGCAGTACTTC
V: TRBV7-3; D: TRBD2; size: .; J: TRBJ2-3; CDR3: CASGGEATDTQYF; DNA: TGTGCCAGCGGGGGGGAGGCCACAGATACGCAGTATTTT
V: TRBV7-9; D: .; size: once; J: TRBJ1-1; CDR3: CASSPPLGHTEAFF; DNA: TGTGCCAGCAGCCCTCCATTGGGACACACTGAAGCTTTCTTT